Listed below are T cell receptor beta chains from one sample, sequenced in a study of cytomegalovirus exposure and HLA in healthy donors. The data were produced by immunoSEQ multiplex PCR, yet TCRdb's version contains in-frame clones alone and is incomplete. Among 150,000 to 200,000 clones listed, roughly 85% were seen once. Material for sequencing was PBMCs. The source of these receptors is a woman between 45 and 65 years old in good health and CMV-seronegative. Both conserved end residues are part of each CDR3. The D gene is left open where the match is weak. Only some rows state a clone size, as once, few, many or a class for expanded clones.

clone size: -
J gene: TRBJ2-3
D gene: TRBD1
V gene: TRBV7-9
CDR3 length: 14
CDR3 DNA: TGTGCCAGCAGCTCGGACAGGGGTTTAAGGACGCAGTATTTT
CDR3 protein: CASSSDRGLRTQYF

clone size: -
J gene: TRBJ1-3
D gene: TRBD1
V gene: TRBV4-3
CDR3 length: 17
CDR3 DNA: TGCGCCAGCAGCCAGAGCACAGGGGGCGTTAGAGGAAACACCATATATTTT
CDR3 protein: CASSQSTGGVRGNTIYF

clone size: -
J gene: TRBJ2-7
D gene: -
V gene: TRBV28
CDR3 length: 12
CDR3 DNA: TGTGCCAGCAGAGCTAGCTCCTACGAGCAGTACTTC
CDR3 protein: CASRASSYEQYF

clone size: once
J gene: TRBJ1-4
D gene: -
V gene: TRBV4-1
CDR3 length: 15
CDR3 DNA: TGCGCCAGCAGCGGACAAGGGGAAGCTAATGAAAAACTGTTTTTT
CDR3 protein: CASSGQGEANEKLFF

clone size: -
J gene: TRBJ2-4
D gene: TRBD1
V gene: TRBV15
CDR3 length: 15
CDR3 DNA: TGTGCCACCTTGCCGGGACAGGGGGCGCCGGGCATTCAGTACTTC
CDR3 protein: CATLPGQGAPGIQYF

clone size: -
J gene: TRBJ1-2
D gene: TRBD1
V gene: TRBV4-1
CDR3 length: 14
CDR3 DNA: TGCGCCAGCAGTCGACAGGGGGCGAGTGATGGCTACACCTTC
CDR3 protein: CASSRQGASDGYTF

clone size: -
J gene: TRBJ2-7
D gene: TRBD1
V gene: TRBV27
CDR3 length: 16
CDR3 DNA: TGTGCCAGCAGGCCCGCCGGACAGGGGCCACCCTACGAGCAGTACTTC
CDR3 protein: CASRPAGQGPPYEQYF

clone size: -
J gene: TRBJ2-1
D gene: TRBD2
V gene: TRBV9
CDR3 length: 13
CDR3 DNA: TGTGCCAGCAGCGCCGGGACTAACAATGAGCAGTTCTTC
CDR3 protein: CASSAGTNNEQFF

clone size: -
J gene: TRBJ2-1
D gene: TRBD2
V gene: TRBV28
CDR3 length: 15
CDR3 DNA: TGTGCCAGCAGTTTCCAGGCTAGCGGACGGGATGAGCAGTTCTTC
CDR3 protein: CASSFQASGRDEQFF

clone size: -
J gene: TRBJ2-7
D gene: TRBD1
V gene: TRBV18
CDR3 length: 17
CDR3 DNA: TGTGCCAGCTCACCACCCGTTCCGGGAACAGCCAGGGGGGAGCAGTACTTC
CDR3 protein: CASSPPVPGTARGEQYF

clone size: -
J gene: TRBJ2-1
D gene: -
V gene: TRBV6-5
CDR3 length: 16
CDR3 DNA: TGTGCCAGCAGTTACTCGGTGCCCGCCGAGAGCAATGAGCAGTTCTTC
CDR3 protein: CASSYSVPAESNEQFF

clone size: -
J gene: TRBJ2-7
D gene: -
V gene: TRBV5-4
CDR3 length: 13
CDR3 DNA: TGTGCCAGCAGCAGACCGGACATGCCCGAGCAGTACTTC
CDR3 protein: CASSRPDMPEQYF

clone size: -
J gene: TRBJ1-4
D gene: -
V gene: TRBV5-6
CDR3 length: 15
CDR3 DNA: TGTGCCAGCAGCCTTCGACAAGCAACTAATGAAAAACTGTTTTTT
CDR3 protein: CASSLRQATNEKLFF

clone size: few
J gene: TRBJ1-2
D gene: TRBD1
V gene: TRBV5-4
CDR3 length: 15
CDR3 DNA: TGTGCCAGCAGCAGAGGACAGGGGGGCGCCTATGGCTACACCTTC
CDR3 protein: CASSRGQGGAYGYTF

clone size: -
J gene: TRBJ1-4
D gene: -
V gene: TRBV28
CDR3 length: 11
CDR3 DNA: TGTGCCAGCAGCCAGGGACTCTTCGCGCTTTTT
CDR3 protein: CASSQGLFALF

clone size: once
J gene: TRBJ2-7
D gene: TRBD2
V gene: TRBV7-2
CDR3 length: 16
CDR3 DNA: TGTGCCAGCAGCTGGGCCCTGGTAGCGGGAGGTAGCGAGCAGTACTTC
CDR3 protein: CASSWALVAGGSEQYF

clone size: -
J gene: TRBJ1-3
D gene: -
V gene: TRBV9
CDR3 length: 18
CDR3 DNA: TGTGCCAGCAGCGTAGATCTCTACGGCAGGGCTGCTGGAAACACCATATATTTT
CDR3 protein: CASSVDLYGRAAGNTIYF

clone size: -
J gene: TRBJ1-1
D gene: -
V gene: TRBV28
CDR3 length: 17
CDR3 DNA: TGTGCCAGCAGTTTACCTACCCTGGGGGCCCTGAACACTGAAGCTTTCTTT
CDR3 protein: CASSLPTLGALNTEAFF

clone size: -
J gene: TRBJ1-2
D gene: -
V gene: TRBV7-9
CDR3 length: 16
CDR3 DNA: TGTGCCAGCAGCTTAGCAGCTCCTTCGGCTAACTATGGCTACACCTTC
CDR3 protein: CASSLAAPSANYGYTF

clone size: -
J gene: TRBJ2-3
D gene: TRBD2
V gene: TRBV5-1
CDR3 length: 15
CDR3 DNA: TGCGCCAGCAGCTTGTTAAGCGGGAGCTCAGATACGCAGTATTTT
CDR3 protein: CASSLLSGSSDTQYF

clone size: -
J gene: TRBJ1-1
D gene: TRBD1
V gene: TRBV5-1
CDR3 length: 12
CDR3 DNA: TGCGCCAGCAGCCGGACAGGGTCCGAAGCTTTCTTT
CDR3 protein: CASSRTGSEAFF

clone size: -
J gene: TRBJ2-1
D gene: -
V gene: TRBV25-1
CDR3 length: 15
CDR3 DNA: TGTGCCAGCAGAAAGGGGACACTCGAATACAATGAGCAGTTCTTC
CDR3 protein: CASRKGTLEYNEQFF

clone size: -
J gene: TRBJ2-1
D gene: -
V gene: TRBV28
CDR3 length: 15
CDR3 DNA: TGTGCCAGCGGTGGCCCGTCCGGGGTGTACAATGAGCAGTTCTTC
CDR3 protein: CASGGPSGVYNEQFF

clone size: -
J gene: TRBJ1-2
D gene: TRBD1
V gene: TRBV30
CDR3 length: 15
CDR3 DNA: TGTGCCTGGAGTCCCCCGGACAGGGGGCAGGGTGGCTACACCTTC
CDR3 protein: CAWSPPDRGQGGYTF

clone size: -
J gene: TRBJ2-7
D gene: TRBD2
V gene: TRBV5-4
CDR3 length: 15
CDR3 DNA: TGTGCCAGCAGCGTTAGCGGGAGGGTAGGGTACGAGCAGTACTTC
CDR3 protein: CASSVSGRVGYEQYF

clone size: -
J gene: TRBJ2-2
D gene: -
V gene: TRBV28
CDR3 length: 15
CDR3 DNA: TGTGCCAGCAGTTTAGATTCCTGGAGCACCGGGGAGCTGTTTTTT
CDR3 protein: CASSLDSWSTGELFF

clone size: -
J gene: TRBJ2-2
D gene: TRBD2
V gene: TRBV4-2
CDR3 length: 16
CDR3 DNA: TGTGCCAGCAGTTTAGGACTAGCGGGAGGCACCGGGGAGCTGTTTTTT
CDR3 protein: CASSLGLAGGTGELFF